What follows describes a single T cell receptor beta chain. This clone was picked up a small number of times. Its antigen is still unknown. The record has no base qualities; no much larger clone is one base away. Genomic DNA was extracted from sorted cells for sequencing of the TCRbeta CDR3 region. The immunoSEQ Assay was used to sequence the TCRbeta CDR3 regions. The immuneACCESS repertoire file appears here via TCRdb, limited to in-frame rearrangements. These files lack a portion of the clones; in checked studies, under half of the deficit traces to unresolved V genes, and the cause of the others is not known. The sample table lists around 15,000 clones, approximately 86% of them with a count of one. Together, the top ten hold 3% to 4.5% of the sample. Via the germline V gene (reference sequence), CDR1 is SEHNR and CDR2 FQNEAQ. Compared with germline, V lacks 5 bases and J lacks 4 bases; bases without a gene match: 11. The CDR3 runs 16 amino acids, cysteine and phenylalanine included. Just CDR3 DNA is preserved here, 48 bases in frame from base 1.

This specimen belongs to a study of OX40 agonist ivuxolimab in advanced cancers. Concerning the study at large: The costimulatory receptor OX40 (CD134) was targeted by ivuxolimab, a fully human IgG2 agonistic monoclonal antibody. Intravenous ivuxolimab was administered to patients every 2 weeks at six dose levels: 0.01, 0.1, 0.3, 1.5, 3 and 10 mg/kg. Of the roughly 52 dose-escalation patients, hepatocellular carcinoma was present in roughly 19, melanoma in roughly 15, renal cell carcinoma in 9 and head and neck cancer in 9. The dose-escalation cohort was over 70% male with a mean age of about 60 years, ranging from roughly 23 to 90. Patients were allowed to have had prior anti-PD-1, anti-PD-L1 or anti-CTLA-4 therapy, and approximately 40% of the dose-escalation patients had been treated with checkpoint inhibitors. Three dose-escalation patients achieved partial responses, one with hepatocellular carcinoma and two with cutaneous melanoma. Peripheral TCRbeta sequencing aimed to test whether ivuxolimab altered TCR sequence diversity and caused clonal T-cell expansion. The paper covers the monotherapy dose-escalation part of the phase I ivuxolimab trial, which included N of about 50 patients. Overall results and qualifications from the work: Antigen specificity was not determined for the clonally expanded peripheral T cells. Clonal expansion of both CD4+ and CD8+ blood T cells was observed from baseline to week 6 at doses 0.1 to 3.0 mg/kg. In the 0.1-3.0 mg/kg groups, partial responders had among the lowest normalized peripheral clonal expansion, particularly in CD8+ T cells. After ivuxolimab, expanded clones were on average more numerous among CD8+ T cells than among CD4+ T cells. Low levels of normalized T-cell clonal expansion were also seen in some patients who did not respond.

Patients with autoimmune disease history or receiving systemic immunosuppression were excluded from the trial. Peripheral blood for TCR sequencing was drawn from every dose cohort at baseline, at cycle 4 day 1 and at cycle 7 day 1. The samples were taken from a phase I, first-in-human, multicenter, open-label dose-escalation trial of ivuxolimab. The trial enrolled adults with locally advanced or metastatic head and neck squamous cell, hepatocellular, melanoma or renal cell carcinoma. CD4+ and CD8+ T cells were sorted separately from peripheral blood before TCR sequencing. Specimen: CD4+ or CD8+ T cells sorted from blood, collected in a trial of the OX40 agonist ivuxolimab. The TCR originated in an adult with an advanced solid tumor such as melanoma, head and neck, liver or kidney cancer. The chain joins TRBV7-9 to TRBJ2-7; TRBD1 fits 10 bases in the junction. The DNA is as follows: TGTGCCAGCAGCACTCTCCTGGTGGGACAGGGGTACGAGCAGTACTTC. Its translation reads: CASSTLLVGQGYEQYF.